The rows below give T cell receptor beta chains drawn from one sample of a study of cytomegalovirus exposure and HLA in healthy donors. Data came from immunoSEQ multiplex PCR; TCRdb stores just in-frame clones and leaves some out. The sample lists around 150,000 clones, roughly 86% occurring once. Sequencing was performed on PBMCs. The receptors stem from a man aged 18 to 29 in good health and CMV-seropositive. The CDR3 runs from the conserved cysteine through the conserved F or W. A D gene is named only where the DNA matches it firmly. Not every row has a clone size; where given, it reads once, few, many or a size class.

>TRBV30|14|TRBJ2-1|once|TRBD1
TGTGCCTGGAGTGAGGGACAGAAATACAATGAGCAGTTCTTC
CAWSEGQKYNEQFF
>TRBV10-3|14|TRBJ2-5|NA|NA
TGTGCCATCAGTGATGGTCAGGCCCAAGAGACCCAGTACTTC
CAISDGQAQETQYF
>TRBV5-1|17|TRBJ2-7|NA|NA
TGCGCCAGCAGCTTGGAACCGCTAATGACAGTTATCTACGAGCAGTACTTC
CASSLEPLMTVIYEQYF
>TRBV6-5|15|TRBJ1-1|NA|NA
TGTGCCAGCAGTTCATTCCCCAGGGGAAACACTGAAGCTTTCTTT
CASSSFPRGNTEAFF
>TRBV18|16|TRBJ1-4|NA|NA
TGTGCCAGCTCACTCAGGGGCCCTACAACTAATGAAAAACTGTTTTTT
CASSLRGPTTNEKLFF
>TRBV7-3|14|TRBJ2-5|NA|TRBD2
TGTGCCAGCAGCGAGCGGGGGGCTGGGGAGACCCAGTACTTC
CASSERGAGETQYF
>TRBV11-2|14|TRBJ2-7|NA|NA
TGTGCCAGCAGCTCCACCGGGACTCGTTACGAGCAGTACTTC
CASSSTGTRYEQYF
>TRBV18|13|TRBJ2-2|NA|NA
TGTGCCAGCTCACCCGAGGTCACCGGGGAGCTGTTTTTT
CASSPEVTGELFF
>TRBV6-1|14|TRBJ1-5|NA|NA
TGTGCCAGCAGTGAAGGGGGCCGGAATCAGCCCCAGCATTTT
CASSEGGRNQPQHF
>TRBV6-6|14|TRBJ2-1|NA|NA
TGTGCCAGCAGTTACCCTGGTAGCGACAATGAGCAGTTCTTC
CASSYPGSDNEQFF
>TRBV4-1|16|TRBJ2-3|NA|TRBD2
TGCGCCAGCAGCCAAGGACTAGCGGGAGGCACAGATACGCAGTATTTT
CASSQGLAGGTDTQYF
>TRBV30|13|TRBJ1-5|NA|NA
TGTGCCTGGAGTCCAGGGTATAATCAGCCCCAGCATTTT
CAWSPGYNQPQHF
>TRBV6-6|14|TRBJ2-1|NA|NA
TGTGCCAGCAGGCCGACCGGGACAACAAATGAGCAGTTCTTC
CASRPTGTTNEQFF
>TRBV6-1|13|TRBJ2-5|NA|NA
TGTGCCAGCAGTGTTGGGGGGAAAGAGACCCAGTACTTC
CASSVGGKETQYF
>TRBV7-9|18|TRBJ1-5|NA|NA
TGTGCCAGCAGCCCCGATCGACAGTCCTACTCTAGCAATCAGCCCCAGCATTTT
CASSPDRQSYSSNQPQHF
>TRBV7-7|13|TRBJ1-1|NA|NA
TGTGCTAGCAGCTTAGCTCGGGGAACTGAAGCTTTCTTT
CASSLARGTEAFF
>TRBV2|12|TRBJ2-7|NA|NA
TGTGCCAGCAGTGGGGCGTCCGGAGAGCAGTACTTC
CASSGASGEQYF
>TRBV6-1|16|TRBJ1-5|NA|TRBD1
TGTGCCAGCAGTGAAACCCTCCGGGACAGAGGAGTTCCCCAGCATTTT
CASSETLRDRGVPQHF
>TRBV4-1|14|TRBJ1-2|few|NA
TGCGCCAGCAGCCAAGATCTGGACAGCTATGGCTACACCTTC
CASSQDLDSYGYTF
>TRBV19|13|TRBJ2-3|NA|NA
TGTGCCAGTAGTAACAGTCTCACAGATACGCAGTATTTT
CASSNSLTDTQYF
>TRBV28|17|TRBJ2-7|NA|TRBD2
TGTGCCAGCAGTCGCGGGACGGGAGGAACTAGCTCCTACGAGCAGTACTTC
CASSRGTGGTSSYEQYF
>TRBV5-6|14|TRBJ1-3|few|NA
TGTGCCAGCAGCATAGGAGGGGCTGGAAACACCATATATTTT
CASSIGGAGNTIYF
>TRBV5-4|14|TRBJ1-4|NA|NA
TGTGCCAGCAGCTTGGGACAGCGAAATGAAAAACTGTTTTTT
CASSLGQRNEKLFF
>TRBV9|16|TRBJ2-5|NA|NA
TGTGCCAGCAGCGTAGGAAATGCGGGGTCCATGGAGACCCAGTACTTC
CASSVGNAGSMETQYF
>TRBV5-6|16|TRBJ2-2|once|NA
TGTGCCAGCAGCTTGGTACTTGAAAGTTCCACCGGGGAGCTGTTTTTT
CASSLVLESSTGELFF
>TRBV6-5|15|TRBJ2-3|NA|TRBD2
TGTGCCAGCACCCCACTAGCGGGAGGCCCAGATACGCAGTATTTT
CASTPLAGGPDTQYF
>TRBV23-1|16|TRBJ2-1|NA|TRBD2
TGCGCCAGCGCTTCTAGCGGGACTACCTCCTACAATGAGCAGTTCTTC
CASASSGTTSYNEQFF
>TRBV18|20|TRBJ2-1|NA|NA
TGTGCCAGCTCACCAGGGGGGTTCTTAAATAGCGGTCCCTCCTACAATGAGCAGTTCTTC
CASSPGGFLNSGPSYNEQFF
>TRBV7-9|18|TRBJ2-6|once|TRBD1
TGTGCCAGCAGCTTGCCTACAGGGGGGATCGCTGGGGCCAACGTCCTGACTTTC
CASSLPTGGIAGANVLTF
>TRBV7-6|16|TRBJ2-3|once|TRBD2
TGTGCCAGCAGCCCACAGACTAGCGGGAGGGCAGATACGCAGTATTTT
CASSPQTSGRADTQYF
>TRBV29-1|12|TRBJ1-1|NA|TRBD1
TGCAGCGTTGTGGTTGACAGGGGATCGTCTTTCTTT
CSVVVDRGSSFF
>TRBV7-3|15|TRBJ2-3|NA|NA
TGTGCCAGCAGTTCCCCGACAGAGAGCACAGATACGCAGTATTTT
CASSSPTESTDTQYF
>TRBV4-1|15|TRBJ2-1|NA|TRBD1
TGCGCCAGCAGCCAACCGGGACAGGGGTTCAATGAGCAGTTCTTC
CASSQPGQGFNEQFF
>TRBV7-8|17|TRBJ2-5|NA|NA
TGTGCCAGCAGCCCCCGTTTTTCGGGAAATCCTCAAGAGACCCAGTACTTC
CASSPRFSGNPQETQYF
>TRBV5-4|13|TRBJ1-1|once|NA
TGTGCCAGCAGCTTCCACGGGAGCACTGAAGCTTTCTTT
CASSFHGSTEAFF
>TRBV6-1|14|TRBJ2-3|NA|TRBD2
TGTGCCAGCAGCAGAGCGGGAGGGACGAATACGCAGTATTTT
CASSRAGGTNTQYF
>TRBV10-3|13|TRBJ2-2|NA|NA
TGTGCCATCAGTCGGGGAAACACCGGGGAGCTGTTTTTT
CAISRGNTGELFF
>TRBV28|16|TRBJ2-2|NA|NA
TGTGCCAGCAGTTTCCAGGGTCGGCTTCATGGCGGGGAGCTGTTTTTT
CASSFQGRLHGGELFF
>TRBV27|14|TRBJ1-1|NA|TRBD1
TGTGCCAGCAGTTTCGGGACAGAGAACACTGAAGCTTTCTTT
CASSFGTENTEAFF
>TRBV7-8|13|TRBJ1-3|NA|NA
TGTGCCAGCAGAGGGGACTCTGGAAACACCATATATTTT
CASRGDSGNTIYF
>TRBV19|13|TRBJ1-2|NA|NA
TGTGCCAGTAGTATCGGACGGGGGAATGGCTACACCTTC
CASSIGRGNGYTF